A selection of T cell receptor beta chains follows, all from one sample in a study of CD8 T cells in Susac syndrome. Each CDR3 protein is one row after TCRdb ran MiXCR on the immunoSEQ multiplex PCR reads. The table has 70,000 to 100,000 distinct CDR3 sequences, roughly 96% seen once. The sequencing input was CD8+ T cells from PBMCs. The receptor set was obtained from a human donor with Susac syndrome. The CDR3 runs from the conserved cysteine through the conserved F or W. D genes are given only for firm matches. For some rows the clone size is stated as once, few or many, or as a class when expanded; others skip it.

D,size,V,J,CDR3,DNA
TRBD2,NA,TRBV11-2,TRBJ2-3,CASSKTSGAFSTDTQYF,TGTGCCAGCAGCAAGACTAGCGGGGCCTTCAGCACAGATACGCAGTATTTT
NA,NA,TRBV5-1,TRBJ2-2,CASRARDSTGELFF,TGCGCCAGCCGCGCTCGGGATAGCACCGGGGAGCTGTTTTTT
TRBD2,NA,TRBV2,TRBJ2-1,CASSDVMSGLAYNEQFF,TGTGCCAGCAGTGACGTAATGTCGGGACTAGCCTACAATGAGCAGTTCTTC
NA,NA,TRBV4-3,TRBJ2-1,CASSQGPGTKSYNEQFF,TGCGCCAGCAGCCAAGGGCCCGGGACAAAATCCTACAATGAGCAGTTCTTC
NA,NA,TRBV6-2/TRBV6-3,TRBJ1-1,CASSYGDMNTEAFF,TGTGCCAGCAGTTACGGGGATATGAACACTGAAGCTTTCTTT
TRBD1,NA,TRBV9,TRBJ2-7,CASSANTGGGYEQYF,TGTGCCAGCAGCGCTAACACAGGGGGCGGCTACGAGCAGTACTTC
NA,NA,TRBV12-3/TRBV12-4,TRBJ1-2,CASGVRVESYTF,TGTGCCAGCGGAGTTCGGGTGGAGAGCTACACCTTC
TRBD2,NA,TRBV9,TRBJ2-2,CASSTPLRGGLNTGELFF,TGTGCCAGCAGCACGCCTTTGCGGGGGGGATTGAACACCGGGGAGCTGTTTTTT
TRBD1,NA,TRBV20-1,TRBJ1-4,CSAQQGVVEKLFF,TGCAGTGCTCAACAGGGGGTCGTTGAAAAACTGTTTTTT
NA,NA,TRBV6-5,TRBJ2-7,CASQAGLARAVEQYF,TGTGCCAGTCAAGCGGGTCTAGCAAGGGCGGTCGAGCAGTACTTC
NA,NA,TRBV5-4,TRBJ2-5,CASSSLRRGGAQPQETQYF,TGTGCCAGCAGCTCCCTTAGACGTGGCGGGGCCCAACCCCAAGAGACCCAGTACTTC
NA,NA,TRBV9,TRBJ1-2,CASSVAPGSSTYGYTF,TGTGCCAGCAGCGTAGCCCCGGGGAGCTCTACTTATGGCTACACCTTC
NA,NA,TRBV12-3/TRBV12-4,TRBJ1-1,CASSLGHGNTEAFF,TGTGCCAGCAGTTTAGGTCACGGGAACACTGAAGCTTTCTTT
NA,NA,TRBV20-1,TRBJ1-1,CSARREGTNTEAFF,TGCAGTGCTAGGCGTGAGGGAACTAACACTGAAGCTTTCTTT
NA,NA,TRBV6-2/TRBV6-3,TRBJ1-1,CASRQRGGGSNTEAFF,TGTGCCAGCAGACAACGCGGGGGGGGGTCTAACACTGAAGCTTTCTTT
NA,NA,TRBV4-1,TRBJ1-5,CASSQNGGPRPQHF,TGCGCCAGCAGCCAGAATGGAGGCCCCAGGCCCCAGCATTTT
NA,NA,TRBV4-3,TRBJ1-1,CASSLEGGTEAFF,TGCGCCAGCAGCTTGGAAGGGGGGACTGAAGCTTTCTTT
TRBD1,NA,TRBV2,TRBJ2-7,CASSPGQGLDEQYF,TGTGCCAGCAGTCCGGGACAGGGGCTCGACGAGCAGTACTTC
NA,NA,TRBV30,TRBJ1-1,CAWSVTPLGQPVLSFF,TGTGCCTGGAGTGTTACCCCACTAGGACAGCCAGTTTTATCTTTCTTT
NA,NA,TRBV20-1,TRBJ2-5,CSARSNTAQETQYF,TGCAGTGCTAGAAGCAATACGGCCCAAGAGACCCAGTACTTC
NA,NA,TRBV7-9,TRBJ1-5,CASSLNRGKMDQEPQHF,TGTGCCAGCAGCTTAAATCGGGGAAAAATGGATCAAGAGCCCCAGCATTTT
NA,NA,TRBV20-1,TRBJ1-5,CSARKGVGQPQHF,TGCAGTGCTAGGAAAGGGGTGGGTCAGCCCCAGCATTTT
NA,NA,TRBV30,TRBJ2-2,CAWSVDATGELFF,TGTGCCTGGAGTGTAGACGCTACCGGGGAGCTGTTTTTT
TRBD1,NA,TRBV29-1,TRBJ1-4,CSVGLGQAINEKLFF,TGCAGCGTTGGGTTAGGACAGGCGATTAATGAAAAACTGTTTTTT
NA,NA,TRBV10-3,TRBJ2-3,CAISESGGTTDTQYF,TGTGCCATCAGTGAGTCAGGGGGGACAACAGATACGCAGTATTTT
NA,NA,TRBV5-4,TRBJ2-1,CASSPLSDEQFF,TGTGCCAGCAGCCCCTTGTCGGATGAGCAGTTCTTC
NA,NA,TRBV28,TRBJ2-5,CASSPPGSGTQYF,TGTGCCAGCAGTCCCCCGGGGTCCGGGACCCAGTACTTC
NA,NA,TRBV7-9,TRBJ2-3,CASSLAGSADTQYF,TGTGCCAGCAGCTTAGCCGGGTCCGCAGATACGCAGTATTTT
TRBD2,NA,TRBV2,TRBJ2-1,CASTRTSGGYNEQFF,TGTGCCAGCACTCGGACTAGCGGGGGCTACAATGAGCAGTTCTTC
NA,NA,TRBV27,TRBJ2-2,CASSYRYTGELFF,TGTGCCAGCAGTTATAGATACACCGGGGAGCTGTTTTTT
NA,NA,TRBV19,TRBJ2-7,CASSISAGPADEQYF,TGTGCCAGTAGTATATCGGCAGGGCCAGCAGACGAGCAGTACTTC
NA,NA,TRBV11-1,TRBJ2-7,CASSPTRTAYEQYF,TGTGCCAGCAGCCCGACTAGGACAGCCTACGAGCAGTACTTC
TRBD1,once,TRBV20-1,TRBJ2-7,CSASHFGQGSYEQYF,TGCAGTGCTAGCCATTTCGGACAGGGAAGCTACGAGCAGTACTTC
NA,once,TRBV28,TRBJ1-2,CASSSDPDYGYTF,TGTGCCAGCAGTTCGGACCCGGACTATGGCTACACCTTC
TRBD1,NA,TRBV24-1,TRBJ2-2,CATSERQGTTGELFF,TGTGCCACCAGTGAGCGACAGGGAACCACCGGGGAGCTGTTTTTT
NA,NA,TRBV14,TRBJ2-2,CASSQEERSAGELFF,TGTGCCAGCAGCCAAGAAGAGCGGTCTGCTGGGGAGCTGTTTTTT
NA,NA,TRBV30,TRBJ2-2,CALSGENTGELFF,TGTGCCTTGTCAGGGGAAAACACCGGGGAGCTGTTTTTT
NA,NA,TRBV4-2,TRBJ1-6,CASSQERVNSPLHF,TGTGCCAGCAGCCAAGAACGGGTTAATTCACCCCTCCACTTT
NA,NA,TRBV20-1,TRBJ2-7,CSAGTGGVYEQYF,TGCAGTGCCGGCACCGGAGGGGTTTACGAGCAGTACTTC
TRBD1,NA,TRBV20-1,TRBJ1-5,CSARDAGQGLGQPQHF,TGCAGTGCTAGAGATGCCGGACAGGGTTTGGGTCAGCCCCAGCATTTT
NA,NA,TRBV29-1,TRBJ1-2,CSVRSGSYGYTF,TGCAGCGTTCGCTCAGGGTCCTATGGCTACACCTTC
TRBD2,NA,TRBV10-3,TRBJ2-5,CAISATSGPQETQYF,TGTGCCATCAGTGCGACTAGCGGGCCACAAGAGACCCAGTACTTC
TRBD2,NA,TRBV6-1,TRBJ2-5,CASSEGRTSGGQETQYF,TGTGCCAGCAGTGAGGGTCGGACTAGCGGGGGTCAAGAGACCCAGTACTTC
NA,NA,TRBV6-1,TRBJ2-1,CASSAGWGNEQFF,TGTGCCAGCAGTGCCGGCTGGGGCAATGAGCAGTTCTTC
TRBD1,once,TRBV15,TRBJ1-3,CATSGQGAGNTIYF,TGTGCCACCAGCGGACAGGGAGCTGGAAACACCATATATTTT
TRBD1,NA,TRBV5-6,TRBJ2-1,CASRYGQVLLSSYNEQFF,TGTGCCAGCAGATATGGACAGGTCCTACTCAGCTCCTACAATGAGCAGTTCTTC
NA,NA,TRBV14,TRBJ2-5,CASSLVRLETQYF,TGTGCCAGCAGCCTCGTCCGTCTCGAGACCCAGTACTTC
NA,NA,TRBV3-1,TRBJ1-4,CASSQDGWTNEKLFF,TGTGCCAGCAGCCAAGATGGGTGGACTAATGAAAAACTGTTTTTT
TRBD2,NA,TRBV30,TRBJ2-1,CAWSGTSYNEQFF,TGTGCCTGGTCCGGGACTAGCTACAATGAGCAGTTCTTC
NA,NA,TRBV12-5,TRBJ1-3,CASGPETGSSGNTIYF,TGTGCTAGTGGCCCTGAAACAGGGAGTTCTGGAAACACCATATATTTT
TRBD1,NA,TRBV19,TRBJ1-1,CASSRSGTGGTEAFF,TGTGCCAGTAGTCGCTCCGGGACAGGGGGCACTGAAGCTTTCTTT
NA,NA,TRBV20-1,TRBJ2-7,CSARGSSASYEQYF,TGCAGTGCTAGGGGCTCCTCCGCCTCCTACGAGCAGTACTTC
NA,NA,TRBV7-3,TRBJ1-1,CASSLWKGINTEAFF,TGTGCCAGCAGCTTATGGAAGGGGATTAACACTGAAGCTTTCTTT
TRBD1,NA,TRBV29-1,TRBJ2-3,CSVMARDRDRPDTQYF,TGCAGCGTGATGGCCCGGGACAGAGACCGTCCAGATACGCAGTATTTT
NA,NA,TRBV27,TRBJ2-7,CASSFGQGGYEQYF,TGTGCCAGCAGTTTCGGCCAGGGAGGTTACGAGCAGTACTTC
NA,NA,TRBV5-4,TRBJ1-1,CASSSFDLNTEAFF,TGTGCCAGCAGCTCCTTCGACCTGAACACTGAAGCTTTCTTT
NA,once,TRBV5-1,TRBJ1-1,CASSPPPRGNTEAFF,TGCGCCAGCAGCCCTCCGCCTAGAGGGAACACTGAAGCTTTCTTT